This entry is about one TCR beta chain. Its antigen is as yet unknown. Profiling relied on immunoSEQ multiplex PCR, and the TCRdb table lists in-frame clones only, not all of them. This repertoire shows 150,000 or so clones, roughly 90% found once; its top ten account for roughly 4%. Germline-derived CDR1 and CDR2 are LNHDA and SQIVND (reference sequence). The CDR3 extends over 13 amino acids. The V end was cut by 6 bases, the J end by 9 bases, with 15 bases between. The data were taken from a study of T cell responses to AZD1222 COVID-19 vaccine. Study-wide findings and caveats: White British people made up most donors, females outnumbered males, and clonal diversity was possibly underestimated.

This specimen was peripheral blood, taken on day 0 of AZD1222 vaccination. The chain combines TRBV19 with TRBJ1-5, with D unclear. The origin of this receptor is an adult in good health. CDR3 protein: CASRVLEGGPQHF. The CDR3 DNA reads TGTGCCAGTAGGGTCCTTGAGGGAGGGCCCCAGCATTTT.